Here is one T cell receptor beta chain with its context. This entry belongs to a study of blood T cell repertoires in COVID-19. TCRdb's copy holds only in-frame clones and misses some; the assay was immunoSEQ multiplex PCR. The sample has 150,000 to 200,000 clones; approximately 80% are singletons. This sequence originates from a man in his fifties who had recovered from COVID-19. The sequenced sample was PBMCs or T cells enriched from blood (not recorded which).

The CDR3 DNA follows: TGCGCCAGCAGTGAGTCCCCTCAGGGAAGAGAGACCCAGTACTTC. It encodes CASSESPQGRETQYF. This chain uses TRBV10-1 with TRBJ2-5; TRBD1 is a possible D gene (5 bases). The CDR3 has 15 residues. Germline V gene sequence: CDR1 WNHNN, CDR2 SYGVQD (reference sequence). V lost 0 bases to trimming and J lost 4 bases, with 12 bases between them.